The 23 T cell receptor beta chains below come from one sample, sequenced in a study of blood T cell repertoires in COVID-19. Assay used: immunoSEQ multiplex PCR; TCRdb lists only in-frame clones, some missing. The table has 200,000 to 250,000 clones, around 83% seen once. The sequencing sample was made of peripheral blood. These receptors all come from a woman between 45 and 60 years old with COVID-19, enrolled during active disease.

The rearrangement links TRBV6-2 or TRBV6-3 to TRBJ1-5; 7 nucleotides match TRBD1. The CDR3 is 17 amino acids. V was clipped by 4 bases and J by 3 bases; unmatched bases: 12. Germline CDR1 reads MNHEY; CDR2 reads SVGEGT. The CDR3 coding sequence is TGTGCCAGCAGTTCCCTTCAAAGACAGGGAGACAATCAGCCCCAGCATTTT. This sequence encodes CASSSLQRQGDNQPQHF.

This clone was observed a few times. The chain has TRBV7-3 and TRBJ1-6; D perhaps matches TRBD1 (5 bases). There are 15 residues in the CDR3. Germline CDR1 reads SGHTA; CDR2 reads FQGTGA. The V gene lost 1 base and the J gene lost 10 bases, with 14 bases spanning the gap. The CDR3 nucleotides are TGTGCCAGCAGCTTAAGGGGCCCGGGGGACTCACCCCTCCACTTT. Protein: CASSLRGPGDSPLHF.

The CDR3 spells CASSEASGFTSKEQYV. The CDR3 bases are TGTGCCAGCAGTGAAGCTTCGGGTTTCACTAGTAAGGAGCAGTACGTC. The J gene is TRBJ2-7, the V gene TRBV6-1, with D possibly matching TRBD2 (5 bases). V lost 0 bases and J 7 bases, leaving 19 bases between the germline ends. The CDR3 covers 16 residues. The germline CDR1 and CDR2 sequences are MNHNS and SASEGT.

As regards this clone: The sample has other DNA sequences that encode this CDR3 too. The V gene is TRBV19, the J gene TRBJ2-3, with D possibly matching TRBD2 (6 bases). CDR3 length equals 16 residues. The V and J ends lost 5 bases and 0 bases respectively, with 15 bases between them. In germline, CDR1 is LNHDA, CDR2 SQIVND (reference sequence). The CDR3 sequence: CASSAPGGPSTDTQYF. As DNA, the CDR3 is TGTGCCAGTAGTGCCCCCGGGGGACCCAGCACAGATACGCAGTATTTT.

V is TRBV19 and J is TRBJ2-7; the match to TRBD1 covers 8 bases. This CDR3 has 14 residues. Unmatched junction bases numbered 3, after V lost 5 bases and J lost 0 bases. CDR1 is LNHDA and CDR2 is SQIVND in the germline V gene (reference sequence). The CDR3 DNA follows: TGTGCCAGTAGTTACAGGGGGGTCTCCTACGAGCAGTACTTC. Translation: CASSYRGVSYEQYF.

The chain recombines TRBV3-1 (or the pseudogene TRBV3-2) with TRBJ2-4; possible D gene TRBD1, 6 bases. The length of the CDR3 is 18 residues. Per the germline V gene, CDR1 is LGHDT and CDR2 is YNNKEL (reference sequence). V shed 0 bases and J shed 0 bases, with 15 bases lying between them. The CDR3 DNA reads TGTGCCAGCAGCCAAGATGCAGGGGCCTTCGTAGCCAAAAACATTCAGTACTTC. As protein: CASSQDAGAFVAKNIQYF.

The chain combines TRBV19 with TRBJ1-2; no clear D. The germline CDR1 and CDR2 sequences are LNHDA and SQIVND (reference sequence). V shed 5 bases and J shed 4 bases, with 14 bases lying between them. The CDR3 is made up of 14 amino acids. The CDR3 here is CASSFGRTLYGYTF. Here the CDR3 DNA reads TGTGCCAGTAGTTTCGGACGGACTCTCTATGGCTACACCTTC.

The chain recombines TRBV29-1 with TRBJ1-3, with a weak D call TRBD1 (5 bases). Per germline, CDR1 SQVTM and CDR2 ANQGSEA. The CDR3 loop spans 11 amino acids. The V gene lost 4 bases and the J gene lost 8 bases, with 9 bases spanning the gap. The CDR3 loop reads CSVARGDTIYF. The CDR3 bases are TGCAGCGTTGCTCGGGGGGACACCATATATTTT.

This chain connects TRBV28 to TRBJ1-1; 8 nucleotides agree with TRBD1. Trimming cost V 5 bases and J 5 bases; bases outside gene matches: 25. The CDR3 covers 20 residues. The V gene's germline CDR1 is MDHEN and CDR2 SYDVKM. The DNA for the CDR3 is TGTGCCAGCAGTCCTCCAGGGGGCGCAGGAATAGGAATGGGGAGGACTGAAGCTTTCTTT. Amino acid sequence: CASSPPGGAGIGMGRTEAFF. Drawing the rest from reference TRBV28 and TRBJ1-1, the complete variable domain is DVKVTQSSRYLVKRTGEKVFLECVQDMDHENMFWYRQDPGLGLRLIYFSYDVKMKEKGDIPEGYSVSREKKERFSLILESASTNQTSMYLCASSPPGGAGIGMGRTEAFFGQGTRLTVV.

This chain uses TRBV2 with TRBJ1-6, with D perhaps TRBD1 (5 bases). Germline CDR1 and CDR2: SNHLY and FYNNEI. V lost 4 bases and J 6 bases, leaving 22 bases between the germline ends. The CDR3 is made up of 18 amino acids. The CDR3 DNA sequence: TGTGCCAGCAGTGGACTCCTCGCCCCGGGGGTGGGTAATTCACCCCTCCACTTT. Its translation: CASSGLLAPGVGNSPLHF. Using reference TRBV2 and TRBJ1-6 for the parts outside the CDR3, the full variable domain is EPEVTQTPSHQVTQMGQEVILRCVPISNHLYFYWYRQILGQKVEFLVSFYNNEISEKSEIFDDQFSVERPDGSNFTLKIRSTKLEDSAMYFCASSGLLAPGVGNSPLHFGNGTRLTVT.

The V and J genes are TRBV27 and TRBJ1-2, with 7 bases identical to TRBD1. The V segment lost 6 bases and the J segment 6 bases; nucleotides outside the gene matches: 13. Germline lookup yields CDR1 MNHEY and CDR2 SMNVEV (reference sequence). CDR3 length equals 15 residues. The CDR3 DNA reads TGTGCCAGCAGAAAAGGGGGCAGGGGAGGAAATGGCTACACCTTC. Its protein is CASRKGGRGGNGYTF.

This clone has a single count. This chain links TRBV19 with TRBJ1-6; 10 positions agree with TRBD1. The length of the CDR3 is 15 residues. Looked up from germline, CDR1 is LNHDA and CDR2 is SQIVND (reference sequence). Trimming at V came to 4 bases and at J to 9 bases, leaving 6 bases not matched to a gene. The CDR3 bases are TGTGCCAGTAGTACCCTGACAGGGGGCGGTTCACCCCTCCACTTT. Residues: CASSTLTGGGSPLHF.

The CDR3: CASSAGTSGGAYEQYF. Here the CDR3 DNA reads TGCGCCAGCAGTGCGGGGACTAGCGGGGGAGCTTACGAGCAGTACTTC. The chain is built from TRBV10-2 and TRBJ2-7; TRBD2 matches at 14 bases. This CDR3 comprises 16 residues. Germline loops: CDR1 WSHSY, CDR2 SAAADI. Losses at the gene ends were 4 bases for V and 4 bases for J; bases not matched to a gene: 6.

This CDR3 is CASSKRPGTADTQYF. The CDR3, as DNA: TGTGCCAGCAGCAAGAGGCCCGGGACAGCAGATACGCAGTATTTT. The chain links TRBV21-1 to TRBJ2-3; the table's D call, TRBD1, has no DNA check behind it. TRBV21-1 is a recognized pseudogene. The CDR3 spans 15 residues.

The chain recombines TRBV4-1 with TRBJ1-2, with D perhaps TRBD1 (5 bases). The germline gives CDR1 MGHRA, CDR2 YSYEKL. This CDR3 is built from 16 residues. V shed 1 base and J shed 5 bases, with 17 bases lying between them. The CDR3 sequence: CASSQVRTRLPYGYTF. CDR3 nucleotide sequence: TGCGCCAGCAGCCAAGTGAGGACACGACTGCCTTATGGCTACACCTTC.

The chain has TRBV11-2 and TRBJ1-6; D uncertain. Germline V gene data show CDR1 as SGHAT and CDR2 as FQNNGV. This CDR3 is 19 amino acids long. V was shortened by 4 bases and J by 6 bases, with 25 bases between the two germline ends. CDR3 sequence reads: CASSSPDRSGSWGNSPLHF. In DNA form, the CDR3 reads TGTGCCAGCAGCTCCCCGGATCGGAGCGGATCATGGGGTAATTCACCCCTCCACTTT.

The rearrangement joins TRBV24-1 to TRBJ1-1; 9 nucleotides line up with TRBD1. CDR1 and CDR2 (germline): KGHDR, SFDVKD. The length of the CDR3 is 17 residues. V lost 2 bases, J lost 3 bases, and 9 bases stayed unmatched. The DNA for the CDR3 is TGTGCCACCAGTGATTCGCGGTCCGGGACAGGGTACACTGAAGCTTTCTTT. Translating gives CATSDSRSGTGYTEAFF.

This CDR3 is CASRPTLAGSYNEQFF. As DNA, the CDR3 is TGTGCCAGCAGGCCGACCCTAGCGGGTAGCTACAATGAGCAGTTCTTC. The chain links TRBV2 to TRBJ2-1; 8 bases fit TRBD2. Looked up from germline, CDR1 is SNHLY and CDR2 is FYNNEI. The CDR3 has 16 amino acids. V lost 6 bases to trimming and J lost 3 bases; unmatched junction nucleotides: 10.

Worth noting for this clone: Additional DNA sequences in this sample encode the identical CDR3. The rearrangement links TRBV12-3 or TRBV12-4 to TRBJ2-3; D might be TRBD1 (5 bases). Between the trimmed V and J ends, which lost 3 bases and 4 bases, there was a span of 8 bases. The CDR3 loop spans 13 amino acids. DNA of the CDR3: TGTGCCAGCAGTTTGGCCAGGGCAGATACGCAGTATTTT. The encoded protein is CASSLARADTQYF.

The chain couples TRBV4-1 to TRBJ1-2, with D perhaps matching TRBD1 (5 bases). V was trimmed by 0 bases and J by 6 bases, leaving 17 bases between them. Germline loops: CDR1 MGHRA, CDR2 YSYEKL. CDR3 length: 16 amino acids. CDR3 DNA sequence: TGCGCCAGCAGCCAAGAAGGGGCCGGTAAAAGGGATGGCTACACCTTC. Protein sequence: CASSQEGAGKRDGYTF.

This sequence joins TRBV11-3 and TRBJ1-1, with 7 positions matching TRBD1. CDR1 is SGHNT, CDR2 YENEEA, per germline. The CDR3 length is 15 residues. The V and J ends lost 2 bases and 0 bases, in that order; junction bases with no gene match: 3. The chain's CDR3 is CASSLRDSLNTEAFF. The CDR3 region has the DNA TGTGCCAGCAGCTTAAGGGACAGCTTGAACACTGAAGCTTTCTTT.

This CDR3 reads CASGLGWTGELFF. The CDR3 region has the DNA TGTGCCAGCGGACTTGGGTGGACCGGGGAGCTGTTTTTT. The J gene is TRBJ2-2, the V gene TRBV12-3 or TRBV12-4, with D possibly being TRBD2 (5 bases). V lost 8 bases and J 5 bases, leaving 12 bases between the germline ends. The CDR3 extends over 13 amino acids.

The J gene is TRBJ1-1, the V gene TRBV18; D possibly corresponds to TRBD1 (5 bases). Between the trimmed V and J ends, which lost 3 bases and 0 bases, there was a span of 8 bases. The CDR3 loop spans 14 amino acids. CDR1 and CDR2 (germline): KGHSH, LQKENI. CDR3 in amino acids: CASSPRGVNTEAFF. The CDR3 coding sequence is TGTGCCAGCTCACCGCGGGGGGTGAACACTGAAGCTTTCTTT.